This TCR beta chain was profiled in a study of CD8 T cells in Susac syndrome. Random hexamers primed reverse transcription of about 0.5 to 1 ug RNA. TCRdb passed the immunoSEQ multiplex PCR reads through MiXCR, listing each CDR3 protein once. The table shows about 170,000 distinct CDR3 sequences, with 90% to 97% occurring only once. CDR1 is SQVTM and CDR2 is ANQGSEA in the germline V gene. The CDR3 has 16 amino acids. V lost 7 bases to trimming and J lost 15 bases; unmatched junction nucleotides: 20. This chain links TRBV29-1 with TRBJ2-1; 14 bases map to TRBD2. The receptor was derived from a human donor with Susac syndrome. Sequences were obtained from CD4+ T cells from PBMCs. CDR3 nucleotides: TGCAGCGCTAGACAGGGACTAGCGGGGGCCCAAAGAAACGCGTTCTTC. This encodes CSARQGLAGAQRNAFF.